The 22 T cell receptor beta chains below come from one sample, sequenced in a study of shared clonotypes between healthy human individuals. Clones were sequenced by immunoSEQ multiplex PCR, and TCRdb holds only the in-frame ones, with some missing. The repertoire holds 1,100,000 or so clones, approximately 80% seen once, with around 0.47% in the top ten. Sequencing was performed on memory CD4+ T cells from PBMCs. Subset here: CD45RA-negative fraction. The receptors here all came from a young man in good health. Some clones in this sample may be carry-over from other donors' samples.

The chain uses TRBV19 and TRBJ2-5; D possibly corresponds to TRBD1 (5 bases). Germline loops: CDR1 LNHDA, CDR2 SQIVND (reference sequence). This CDR3 contains 13 residues. The ends were cut back, 6 bases at V and 4 bases at J, with 12 bases in the middle. Here the CDR3 DNA reads TGTGCCAGTAGCCCAGGGTGGGGAGAGACCCAGTACTTC. It translates to CASSPGWGETQYF.

This clone appeared a few times. Other nucleotide sequences in the sample specify the same CDR3. The chain has TRBV9 and TRBJ1-2; a possible D gene is TRBD1 (6 bases). The V gene lost 4 bases and the J gene lost 2 bases, with 15 bases spanning the gap. The CDR3 contains 15 residues. CDR1 is SGDLS, CDR2 YYNGEE, per germline. The CDR3 DNA is TGTGCCAGCAGCAAAGGGGGGGAGTCCAACTATGGCTACACCTTC. Residues: CASSKGGESNYGYTF. Full variable domain (missing parts from reference TRBV9 and TRBJ1-2): DSGVTQTPKHLITATGQRVTLRCSPRSGDLSVYWYQQSLDQGLQFLIQYYNGEERAKGNILERFSAQQFPDLHSELNLSSLELGDSALYFCASSKGGESNYGYTFGSGTRLTVV.

Comments on this clone: The identical CDR3 is also encoded by other nucleotide sequences in the sample. The chain joins TRBV2 to TRBJ1-1, with D hard to call. There are 13 residues in the CDR3. Germline V gene lookup returns CDR1 SNHLY and CDR2 FYNNEI. Trimming took off 1 base at V and 1 base at J, with 4 bases between the two ends. CDR3 sequence reads: CASSEDRNTEAFF. CDR3 nucleotides: TGTGCCAGCAGTGAAGACAGGAACACTGAAGCTTTCTTT.

This CDR3 is CASSYGTSGGGEQFF. The CDR3 DNA reads as TGTGCCAGCAGTTACGGGACTAGCGGTGGGGGTGAGCAGTTCTTC. The V and J genes are TRBV6-5 and TRBJ2-1; 11 positions match TRBD2. Germline V gene sequence: CDR1 MNHEY, CDR2 SVGAGI. CDR3 size: 15 residues. V dropped 2 bases and J dropped 9; count of bases not matched to a gene: 6.

The CDR3 loop is CASGEHGFYNEQFF. The DNA of the CDR3 is TGTGCCAGCGGCGAGCACGGATTCTACAATGAGCAGTTCTTC. V usage is TRBV27 and J usage is TRBJ2-1; no definite D call. Germline CDR1 reads MNHEY; CDR2 reads SMNVEV (reference sequence). V dropped 8 bases and J dropped 3 bases, with 14 bases sitting between them. The CDR3 has 14 amino acids.

This chain joins TRBV2 and TRBJ1-2, with D unclear. V dropped 8 bases and J dropped 7 bases, with 8 bases sitting between them. The CDR3 consists of 10 residues. From germline, CDR1 is SNHLY and CDR2 FYNNEI. The CDR3 sequence: CASGGGGYTF. CDR3 sequence (DNA): TGTGCCAGCGGCGGAGGTGGCTACACCTTC.

This clone was seen more than once but under ten times. The chain is built from TRBV6-6 and TRBJ2-1; D is unresolved. With 0 bases removed from V and 2 bases from J, the gap between germline ends came to 8 bases. This CDR3 region has 15 residues. CDR1 MNHNY and CDR2 SVGAGI come from the germline V gene (reference sequence). The CDR3 here is CASSYSNPAYNEQFF. In DNA, the CDR3 is TGTGCCAGCAGTTACTCGAATCCCGCCTACAATGAGCAGTTCTTC.

The J gene is TRBJ1-1, the V gene TRBV6-5; maybe TRBD1 (6 bases). Trimming removed 6 bases from V and 5 bases from J, with 16 bases in between. The CDR3 is made up of 14 amino acids. CDR1 is MNHEY and CDR2 is SVGAGI in the germline V gene. CDR3 sequence reads: CASSDTQGRTEAFF. For the CDR3, the DNA is TGTGCCAGCAGCGATACACAGGGTAGGACTGAAGCTTTCTTT.

This clone was counted many times. This chain uses TRBV6-5 with TRBJ2-5; D ambiguous. CDR1 MNHEY and CDR2 SVGAGI come from the germline V gene. The CDR3 is 15 residues long. V lost 0 bases, J lost 7 bases, and 15 bases lay in between. CDR3 loop: CASSYSFTAPGTQYF. The CDR3 coding sequence is TGTGCCAGCAGTTACTCGTTTACAGCGCCTGGGACCCAGTACTTC.

The V call is TRBV29-1, the J call TRBJ2-3; possibly TRBD2 for D (5 bases). V gave up 7 bases and J gave up 2 bases, with 19 bases separating them. This CDR3 comprises 15 residues. In germline, CDR1 is SQVTM, CDR2 ANQGSEA. As DNA, the CDR3 is TGCAGCGCTCGCCCGGCCGAGGGATACACAGATACGCAGTATTTT. It translates to CSARPAEGYTDTQYF.

Note on this clone: A much larger clone is a single base away; this may be a read error. The chain carries TRBV5-4 and TRBJ2-7; D is unclear. This CDR3 comprises 12 residues. Germline-derived CDR1 and CDR2 are SGHNT and YYREEE (reference sequence). V lost 4 bases and J lost 0, with 5 bases in between. For the CDR3, the DNA is TGTGCCAGCAGCCCCAGCTCCTACGAGCAGTACTTC. This sequence encodes CASSPSSYEQYF.

The V gene is TRBV7-8, the J gene TRBJ2-3; 8 nucleotides match TRBD1. Germline V gene sequence: CDR1 SGHVS, CDR2 FQNEAQ. Trimming took 5 bases from V and 5 from J; bases not matched to a gene: 9. This CDR3 has 15 residues. CDR3 sequence: CASSEGADREDTQYF. The CDR3 region has the DNA TGTGCCAGCAGCGAGGGGGCGGACAGGGAAGATACGCAGTATTTT.

The chain couples TRBV6-5 to TRBJ2-7; 10 bases are a match to TRBD2. V lost 0 bases, J lost 2 bases, and 4 bases stayed unmatched. Germline assignment: CDR1 MNHEY and CDR2 SVGAGI. CDR3 size: 16 residues. The DNA for the CDR3 is TGTGCCAGCAGTTACTCGCCACTAGCGGGAACCTACGAGCAGTACTTC. Protein: CASSYSPLAGTYEQYF.

This clone was observed a single time. This rearrangement joins TRBV5-4 to TRBJ2-5, with 12 bases that match TRBD2. The CDR3 has 14 residues. V shed 4 bases, J shed 4 bases, and the junction held 2 bases outside the gene matches. Germline CDR1 SGHNT, CDR2 YYREEE (reference sequence). CDR3 protein: CASSGGLAGETQYF. The CDR3 bases are TGTGCCAGCAGCGGGGGACTAGCGGGAGAGACCCAGTACTTC.

This rearrangement joins TRBV5-1 to TRBJ1-1, with a tentative D call TRBD1 (5 bases). V was cut by 6 bases and J by 5 bases, with 14 bases left in between. CDR1 is SGHRS and CDR2 is YFSETQ in the germline V gene. CDR3 length: 13 amino acids. The CDR3 is CASTTGEGTEAFF. The CDR3 DNA reads as TGCGCCAGCACCACTGGGGAGGGGACTGAAGCTTTCTTT.

The CDR3 loop reads CASSVDRAGKGYTF. In DNA form, the CDR3 reads TGTGCCAGCAGTGTTGACAGGGCGGGCAAGGGCTACACCTTC. The chain carries TRBV25-1 and TRBJ1-2; 7 bases fit TRBD1. CDR3 length equals 14 residues. CDR1 is MGHDK and CDR2 is SYGVNS in the germline V gene. Trimming at V came to 4 bases and at J to 8 bases, leaving 10 bases not matched to a gene.

V gene TRBV6-5 combines with J gene TRBJ1-5, with unresolved D. The CDR3 totals 13 residues. Germline loops: CDR1 MNHEY, CDR2 SVGAGI. The V end was cut by 0 bases, the J end by 9 bases, with 9 bases between. The CDR3: CASSYSSGLPQHF. Written as DNA, the CDR3 is TGTGCCAGCAGTTACTCTTCCGGGTTGCCCCAGCATTTT.

The chain joins TRBV9 to TRBJ2-5; 7 nucleotides match TRBD2. The CDR3 consists of 14 residues. V shed 3 bases, J shed 5 bases, and the junction held 7 bases outside the gene matches. The germline CDR1 and CDR2 sequences are SGDLS and YYNGEE. Written as DNA, the CDR3 is TGTGCCAGCAGCGCCCGTACTAGCGCGGAGACCCAGTACTTC. Translated: CASSARTSAETQYF. Full variable domain (outside the CDR3, taken from reference TRBV9 and TRBJ2-5): DSGVTQTPKHLITATGQRVTLRCSPRSGDLSVYWYQQSLDQGLQFLIQYYNGEERAKGNILERFSAQQFPDLHSELNLSSLELGDSALYFCASSARTSAETQYFGPGTRLLVL.

The chain is built from TRBV27 and TRBJ2-3, with 9 bases that match TRBD2. Germline trimming cut 5 bases from V and 0 bases from J; bases unmatched to any gene: 3. Germline V CDR1 and CDR2: MNHEY, SMNVEV (reference sequence). The length of the CDR3 is 15 residues. The CDR3 region has the DNA TGTGCCAGCAGTCGCGGGAGGGCCAGCACAGATACGCAGTATTTT. This translates into CASSRGRASTDTQYF.

The CDR3 spells CAWTRGGGNTEAFF. The CDR3 nucleotides are TGTGCCTGGACGAGGGGCGGAGGGAACACTGAAGCTTTCTTT. The chain combines TRBV30 with TRBJ1-1, with D perhaps matching TRBD1 (5 bases). With 4 bases removed from V and 1 base from J, the gap between germline ends came to 13 bases. CDR3 length: 14 residues. Germline V CDR1 and CDR2: GTSNPN, SVGIG (reference sequence).

The chain uses TRBV29-1 and TRBJ2-1; 10 nucleotides match TRBD2. CDR3 length: 15 amino acids. Germline CDR1 is SQVTM and CDR2 is ANQGSEA. V lost 8 bases to trimming and J lost 3 bases; unmatched junction nucleotides: 10. CDR3 protein: CSFTGWTSGYNEQFF. Here the CDR3 DNA reads TGCAGCTTCACAGGGTGGACTAGCGGCTACAATGAGCAGTTCTTC.

This clone was detected many times. Different DNA sequences within this sample yield the same CDR3. The chain couples TRBV18 to TRBJ2-7; TRBD1 is a possible D gene (6 bases). CDR1 is KGHSH, CDR2 LQKENI, per germline. V lost 2 bases to trimming and J lost 0 bases, with 8 bases between them. There are 14 residues in the CDR3. The CDR3, as DNA: TGTGCCAGCTCACCATCAGGGGTCTCCTACGAGCAGTACTTC. Translation: CASSPSGVSYEQYF.